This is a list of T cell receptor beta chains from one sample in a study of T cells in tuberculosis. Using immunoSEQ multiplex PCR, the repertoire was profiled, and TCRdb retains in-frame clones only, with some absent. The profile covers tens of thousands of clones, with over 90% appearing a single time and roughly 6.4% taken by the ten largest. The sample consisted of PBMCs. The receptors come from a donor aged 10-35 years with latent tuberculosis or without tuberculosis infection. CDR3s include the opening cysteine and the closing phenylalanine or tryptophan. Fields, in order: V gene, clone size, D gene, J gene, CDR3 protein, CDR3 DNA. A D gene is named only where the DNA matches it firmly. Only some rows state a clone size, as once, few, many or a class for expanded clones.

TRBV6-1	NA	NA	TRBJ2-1	CASILDSIISEQFF	TGTGCCAGCATCCTGGACAGTATAATTTCCGAGCAGTTCTTC
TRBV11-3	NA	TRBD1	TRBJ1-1	CASSPRQGAQTEAFF	TGTGCCAGCAGCCCCCGACAGGGGGCGCAAACTGAAGCTTTCTTT
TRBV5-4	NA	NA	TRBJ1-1	CASSPGDPNGSSEAFF	TGTGCCAGCAGCCCGGGGGACCCCAACGGATCCAGTGAAGCTTTCTTT
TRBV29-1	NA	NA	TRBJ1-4	CSAKQGDNEKLFF	TGCAGCGCTAAACAGGGAGATAATGAAAAACTGTTTTTT
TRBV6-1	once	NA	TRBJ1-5	CASSERQVNQPQHF	TGTGCCAGCAGTGAGCGACAGGTGAATCAGCCCCAGCATTTT
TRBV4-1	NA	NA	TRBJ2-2	CASSQPGNTGELFF	TGCGCCAGCAGCCAGCCAGGGAACACCGGGGAGCTGTTTTTT
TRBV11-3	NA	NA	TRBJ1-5	CASSPGQSEPQHF	TGTGCCAGCAGCCCCGGACAGTCCGAGCCCCAGCATTTT
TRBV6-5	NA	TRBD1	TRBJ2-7	CASSYEGASEQYF	TGTGCCAGCAGTTACGAGGGGGCGAGCGAGCAGTACTTC
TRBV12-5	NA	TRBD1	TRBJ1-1	CASGLAPGQGRTEAFF	TGTGCTAGTGGTCTCGCCCCTGGACAGGGGAGGACTGAAGCTTTCTTT
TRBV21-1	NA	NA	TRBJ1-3	CASSRGQGLIGNTIYF	TGTGCCAGCAGCAGAGGACAGGGTTTGATCGGAAACACCATATATTTT
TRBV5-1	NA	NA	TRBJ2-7	CASSFGQTYEQYF	TGCGCCAGCAGCTTCGGACAGACCTACGAGCAGTACTTC
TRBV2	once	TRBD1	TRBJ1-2	CASKERQGGTNGYTF	TGTGCCAGCAAGGAGAGACAGGGGGGTACGAATGGCTACACCTTC
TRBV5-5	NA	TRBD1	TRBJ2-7	CASSSSGTGFYEQYF	TGTGCCAGCAGCTCTTCCGGGACAGGATTCTACGAGCAGTACTTC
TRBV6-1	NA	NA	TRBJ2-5	CASSRGGQETQYF	TGTGCCAGCAGCCGAGGAGGACAAGAGACCCAGTACTTC
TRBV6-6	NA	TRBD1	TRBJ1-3	CASRESGQGSGNTIYF	TGTGCCAGCAGGGAATCGGGACAGGGGTCCGGAAACACCATATATTTT
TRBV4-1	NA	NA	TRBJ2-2	CASSPLGGGPANTGELFF	TGCGCCAGCAGCCCACTCGGCGGGGGCCCGGCGAACACCGGGGAGCTGTTTTTT
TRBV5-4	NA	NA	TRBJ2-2	CASSYGTGELFF	TGTGCCAGCAGCTACGGGACCGGGGAGCTGTTTTTT
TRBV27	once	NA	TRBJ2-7	CASSRPGIYEQYF	TGTGCCAGCAGCCGCCCAGGGATCTACGAGCAGTACTTC
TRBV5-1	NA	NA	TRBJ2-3	CASSLEEKQYF	TGCGCCAGCAGCTTGGAGGAGAAGCAGTATTTT
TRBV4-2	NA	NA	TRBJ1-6	CASSQDPGSTYNSPLHF	TGTGCCAGCAGCCAAGATCCGGGGAGTACCTATAATTCACCCCTCCACTTT
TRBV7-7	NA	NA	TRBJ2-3	CASSLGESTDTQYF	TGTGCCAGCAGCTTAGGGGAGAGCACAGATACGCAGTATTTT
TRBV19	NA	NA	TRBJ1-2	CASIPADEGYYGYTF	TGTGCCAGTATACCCGCCGACGAGGGTTACTATGGCTACACCTTC
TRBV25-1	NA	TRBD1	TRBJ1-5	CATGTGASNQPQHF	TGTGCCACCGGGACAGGGGCTAGCAATCAGCCCCAGCATTTT
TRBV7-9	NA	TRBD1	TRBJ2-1	CASSHSGTGHNEQFF	TGTGCCAGCAGCCACTCCGGGACAGGGCACAATGAGCAGTTCTTC
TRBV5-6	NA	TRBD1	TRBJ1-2	CASSGGQGTGYGYTF	TGTGCCAGCAGCGGGGGACAGGGGACGGGCTATGGCTACACCTTC
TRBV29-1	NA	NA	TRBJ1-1	CSVRGQNTEAFF	TGCAGCGTCAGAGGACAGAACACTGAAGCTTTCTTT
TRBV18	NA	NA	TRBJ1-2	CASSRSEGDGYTF	TGTGCCAGCTCACGGTCGGAAGGGGATGGCTACACCTTC
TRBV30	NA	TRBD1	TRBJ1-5	CAWSDPQGGNQPQHF	TGTGCCTGGAGTGACCCTCAGGGGGGTAATCAGCCCCAGCATTTT
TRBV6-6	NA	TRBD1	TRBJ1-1	CASSYSGQENTEAFF	TGTGCCAGCAGTTACTCGGGACAGGAGAACACTGAAGCTTTCTTT
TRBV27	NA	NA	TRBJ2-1	CASSFGTWNEQFF	TGTGCCAGCAGTTTTGGGACTTGGAATGAGCAGTTCTTC